The 12 T cell receptor beta chains below were found in one sample sequenced in a study of T cells in Graves' hyperthyroidism and ophthalmopathy. RNA transcripts served as the template for amplifying TCR beta CDR3 regions. HTBI primers were used for first-round RT-PCR of the TCR CDR3. TCRdb fed the multiplex PCR reads into MiXCR, producing one record per CDR3 protein. Counted here are roughly 260,000 distinct CDR3 sequences, just over 14% occurring once; the ten biggest clones make up approximately 12%. Sequencing was done on a sample of blood. The receptors derive from a woman in her 40s with Graves' hyperthyroidism that later progressed to Graves' ophthalmopathy.

The sample holds many counts of this clonotype. This chain joins TRBV4-1 and TRBJ2-4; 15 bases are a match to TRBD2. The CDR3 extends over 16 amino acids. Germline CDR1 and CDR2: MGHRA and YSYEKL. The V and J ends lost 4 bases and 11 bases, in that order; junction bases with no gene match: 9. CDR3 amino acids: CASSLGLAGGPNVQYF. The CDR3 nucleotides are TGCGCCAGCAGCCTTGGACTAGCGGGAGGGCCGAACGTTCAGTACTTC.

This clonotype was picked up many times. This chain connects TRBV6-1 to TRBJ2-7; 7 nucleotides agree with TRBD2. The CDR3 totals 12 residues. Germline V gene sequence: CDR1 MNHNS, CDR2 SASEGT. V shed 6 bases and J 3 bases; nucleotides not matched to a gene: 2. The CDR3 is CASRTSIYEQYF. CDR3 DNA sequence: TGTGCCAGCAGGACTAGCATCTACGAGCAGTACTTC.

This clonotype came up many times. The gene calls are TRBV7-9 and TRBJ1-1, with TRBD1 matching 11 bases. There are 15 residues in the CDR3. Germline V lookup: CDR1 SEHNR, CDR2 FQNEAQ (reference sequence). Germline trimming cut 5 bases from V and 3 bases from J; bases unmatched to any gene: 5. CDR3 nucleotides: TGTGCCAGCAGCCTGAGGACAGGGGGCCACACTGAAGCTTTCTTT. Translation: CASSLRTGGHTEAFF. The full variable domain, completed using reference TRBV7-9 and TRBJ1-1, is DTGVSQNPRHKITKRGQNVTFRCDPISEHNRLYWYRQTLGQGPEFLTYFQNEAQLEKSRLLSDRFSAERPKGSFSTLEIQRTEQGDSAMYLCASSLRTGGHTEAFFGQGTRLTVV.

This clonotype was seen at least ten times. The chain links TRBV2 to TRBJ1-1; D gene unclear. This CDR3 spans 14 amino acids. The V gene lost 2 bases and the J gene lost 0 bases, with 7 bases spanning the gap. The germline gives CDR1 SNHLY, CDR2 FYNNEI. The chain's CDR3 is CASSEQGMNTEAFF. CDR3 nucleotides: TGTGCCAGCAGTGAACAAGGGATGAACACTGAAGCTTTCTTT. Full variable domain (missing parts from reference TRBV2 and TRBJ1-1): EPEVTQTPSHQVTQMGQEVILRCVPISNHLYFYWYRQILGQKVEFLVSFYNNEISEKSEIFDDQFSVERPDGSNFTLKIRSTKLEDSAMYFCASSEQGMNTEAFFGQGTRLTVV.

The sample holds many counts of this clonotype. The chain employs TRBV2 and TRBJ2-3; TRBD1 is a possible D gene (6 bases). Between the trimmed V and J ends, which lost 2 bases and 5 bases, there was a span of 14 bases. There are 15 residues in the CDR3. Germline V gene sequence: CDR1 SNHLY, CDR2 FYNNEI. This CDR3 is CASSEQGIGEDTQYF. The CDR3 nucleotides are TGTGCCAGCAGTGAACAGGGGATAGGGGAAGATACGCAGTATTTT.

This clonotype came up many times. The chain recombines TRBV6-1 with TRBJ2-7; 10 nucleotides align to TRBD2. V shed 6 bases, J shed 6 bases, and the junction held 11 bases outside the gene matches. The CDR3 runs 15 residues. Germline values: CDR1 MNHNS, CDR2 SASEGT. CDR3 sequence (DNA): TGTGCCAGCAGGGCGAATAGCGGGAGGAGGCTCGAGCAGTACTTC. Amino acids: CASRANSGRRLEQYF.

This chain joins TRBV5-1 and TRBJ2-5, with D perhaps assigned TRBD1 or TRBD2 (5 bases each). The germline V and J ends were trimmed by 4 bases and 5 bases, with 18 bases remaining between them. This CDR3 region has 15 residues. The germline V gene encodes CDR1 SGHRS and CDR2 YFSETQ. The CDR3 spells CASSLEKAWGETQYF. CDR3 coding DNA: TGCGCCAGCAGCCTAGAGAAAGCGTGGGGGGAGACCCAGTACTTC. Looking up the rest from reference TRBV5-1 and TRBJ2-5 gives the full variable domain: KAGVTQTPRYLIKTRGQQVTLSCSPISGHRSVSWYQQTPGQGLQFLFEYFSETQRNKGNFPGRFSGRQFSNSRSEMNVSTLELGDSALYLCASSLEKAWGETQYFGPGTRLLVL.

This clonotype has a count of ten or more. The chain is built from TRBV24-1 and TRBJ2-1, with D unclear. Germline CDR1 reads KGHDR; CDR2 reads SFDVKD. This CDR3 has 15 amino acids. V was pared by 4 bases and J by 1 base, with 10 bases between. In DNA form, the CDR3 reads TGTGCCACCAGTGACCGAAGTAGGTCCTACAATGAGCAGTTCTTC. Its protein is CATSDRSRSYNEQFF.

This clonotype has ten or more counts. This chain joins TRBV6-1 and TRBJ2-4; D unclear. V lost 5 bases to trimming and J lost 6 bases, with 8 bases between them. Looked up from germline, CDR1 is MNHNS and CDR2 is SASEGT. CDR3 size: 12 residues. This chain's CDR3 is CASSNHINIQYF. The CDR3 coding sequence is TGTGCCAGCAGTAACCACATAAACATTCAGTACTTC.

Concerning this clonotype: Possible read error: a much larger clone is one base away. The CDR3: CASSLYSNNEEFF. In DNA form, the CDR3 reads TGTGCCAGCAGCTTATACAGCAACAATGAGGAGTTCTTC. V and J are TRBV7-9 and TRBJ2-1, with D unresolved. CDR3 length: 13 residues. Germline V lookup: CDR1 SEHNR, CDR2 FQNEAQ (reference sequence).

This clonotype occurred many times. The chain uses TRBV3-1 and TRBJ2-7; TRBD1 matches 7 bases. Germline loops: CDR1 LGHDT, CDR2 YNNKEL (reference sequence). The CDR3 totals 14 residues. V gave up 4 bases and J gave up 3 bases; unmatched junction bases: 6. CDR3 sequence: CASSPYRGNYEQYF. The DNA for the CDR3 is TGTGCCAGCAGCCCGTACAGGGGAAACTACGAGCAGTACTTC.

This clonotype was seen many times. V usage is TRBV7-9 and J usage is TRBJ2-7; D gene uncertain. The CDR3 extends over 12 amino acids. The V gene's germline CDR1 is SEHNR and CDR2 FQNEAQ (reference sequence). Trimming shortened V by 10 bases and J by 5 bases, and 15 bases separated the two germline ends. The CDR3: CAIAELENEQYF. The CDR3 nucleotides are TGTGCCATTGCCGAGCTGGAGAACGAGCAGTACTTC.